These T cell receptor beta chains were read from a single sample in a study of control samples from healthy donors and cancer patients. Clones were sequenced by immunoSEQ multiplex PCR, and TCRdb holds only the in-frame ones, with some missing. The sample consists of roughly 51,000 clones, roughly nine tenths of them appearing once. Sequenced: PBMCs. These receptor sequences come from a man aged 35-49 years with colorectal cancer. CDR3s include the opening cysteine and the closing phenylalanine or tryptophan. The D gene is left open where the match is weak. Clone size is stated in some rows and not others, as once, few, many or a class when expanded.

j_gene | v_gene | len | d_gene | abundance | CDR3aa | CDR3nt
TRBJ2-7 | TRBV3-1/TRBV3-2 | 14 | TRBD1 | NA | CASSQRQGAYEQYF | TGTGCCAGCAGCCAAAGGCAGGGGGCCTACGAGCAGTACTTC
TRBJ1-2 | TRBV19 | 15 | NA | NA | CASSPPRSTDYGYTF | TGTGCCAGTAGCCCCCCCAGGTCAACCGACTATGGCTACACCTTC
TRBJ2-7 | TRBV27 | 21 | TRBD1 | NA | CASSLRGQGVMGRLRSYEQYF | TGTGCCAGCAGTTTAAGGGGACAGGGGGTTATGGGGCGCTTACGCTCCTACGAGCAGTACTTC
TRBJ2-3 | TRBV11-2 | 15 | NA | once | CASSSLADRESRQYF | TGTGCCAGCAGCTCCTTAGCTGACCGGGAGTCGCGGCAGTATTTT
TRBJ1-1 | TRBV6-6 | 12 | NA | NA | CAIQRSDTEAFF | TGTGCCATCCAAAGGAGCGACACTGAAGCTTTCTTT
TRBJ2-1 | TRBV18 | 15 | NA | NA | CASSLPLSSYNEQFF | TGTGCCAGCTCACTTCCCTTGAGCTCCTACAATGAGCAGTTCTTC
TRBJ2-1 | TRBV10-3 | 13 | NA | NA | CAIRGGLRDEQFF | TGTGCCATCAGGGGGGGGCTACGGGATGAGCAGTTCTTC
TRBJ1-1 | TRBV11-3 | 13 | NA | NA | CASSLEFGAEAFF | TGTGCCAGCAGCTTAGAGTTCGGGGCCGAAGCTTTCTTT
TRBJ1-1 | TRBV14 | 13 | TRBD1 | once | CASSFDRDTEAFF | TGTGCCAGCAGCTTCGACAGGGACACTGAAGCTTTCTTT
TRBJ2-1 | TRBV20-1 | 18 | TRBD2 | NA | CSASPGLAGGPFYNEQFF | TGCAGTGCTAGTCCGGGACTAGCGGGAGGGCCCTTTTACAATGAGCAGTTCTTC
TRBJ2-7 | TRBV27 | 16 | TRBD2 | NA | CASSPTSGRAYYEQYF | TGTGCCAGCAGTCCGACTAGCGGGAGGGCATACTACGAGCAGTACTTC
TRBJ1-5 | TRBV2 | 13 | NA | NA | CASRGAGLQPQHF | TGTGCCAGCAGGGGGGCAGGGCTTCAGCCCCAGCATTTT
TRBJ2-1 | TRBV28 | 16 | TRBD1 | NA | CASRATGGSSYNEQFF | TGTGCCAGCAGGGCCACAGGGGGAAGCTCCTACAATGAGCAGTTCTTC
TRBJ2-5 | TRBV6-6 | 14 | NA | once | CASSYSGVGETQYF | TGTGCCAGCAGTTACTCCGGGGTAGGAGAGACCCAGTACTTC
TRBJ1-5 | TRBV28 | 14 | NA | NA | CASSDRGEHQPQHF | TGTGCCAGCAGTGATAGAGGGGAGCATCAGCCCCAGCATTTT
TRBJ2-3 | TRBV11-2 | 11 | NA | once | CASSGRDTQYF | TGTGCCAGCAGCGGCCGGGATACGCAGTATTTT
TRBJ1-4 | TRBV7-2 | 16 | NA | NA | CASSSGMTVTNEKLFF | TGTGCCAGCAGCTCCGGAATGACGGTAACTAATGAAAAACTGTTTTTT
TRBJ2-5 | TRBV2 | 14 | NA | NA | CASSDPGAQETQYF | TGTGCCAGCAGTGATCCGGGAGCCCAAGAGACCCAGTACTTC
TRBJ1-1 | TRBV3-1/TRBV3-2 | 15 | NA | once | CASSQASTGGTEAFF | TGTGCCAGCAGCCAAGCATCGACAGGTGGCACTGAAGCTTTCTTT
TRBJ1-2 | TRBV3-1/TRBV3-2 | 15 | NA | NA | CASSPRGWLNYGYTF | TGTGCCAGCAGCCCCCGAGGTTGGCTTAACTATGGCTACACCTTC
TRBJ1-2 | TRBV5-1 | 13 | NA | NA | CASSFTRVLGYTF | TGCGCCAGCAGCTTTACCAGGGTTTTGGGCTACACCTTC
TRBJ1-4 | TRBV2 | 15 | TRBD1 | few | CASRPGQGRKEKLFF | TGTGCCAGCAGACCGGGACAGGGACGGAAGGAAAAACTGTTTTTT
TRBJ2-3 | TRBV7-8 | 14 | TRBD2 | few | CASSERDGTDTQYF | TGTGCCAGCAGCGAGCGGGACGGCACAGATACGCAGTATTTT
TRBJ1-5 | TRBV19 | 14 | NA | NA | CASSLPTVGQPQHF | TGTGCCAGTAGCTTACCTACGGTGGGTCAGCCCCAGCATTTT
TRBJ1-4 | TRBV4-3 | 15 | TRBD1 | few | CASSQDRGYNEKLFF | TGCGCCAGCAGCCAGGACAGGGGTTATAATGAAAAACTGTTTTTT
TRBJ2-2 | TRBV5-4 | 15 | NA | NA | CASSLWSQVAGELFF | TGTGCCAGCAGCTTGTGGAGTCAGGTCGCCGGGGAGCTGTTTTTT
TRBJ2-2 | TRBV5-1 | 15 | TRBD2 | NA | CASSLRSGGTGELFF | TGCGCCAGCAGCCTGAGGTCGGGAGGGACCGGGGAGCTGTTTTTT
TRBJ1-1 | TRBV5-4 | 12 | TRBD1 | NA | CASSFRQGVAFF | TGTGCCAGCAGCTTTCGACAGGGTGTTGCTTTCTTT
TRBJ2-3 | TRBV7-6 | 12 | NA | NA | CASSSALNTQYF | TGTGCCAGCAGTTCTGCCTTGAATACGCAGTATTTT
TRBJ1-1 | TRBV4-1 | 14 | TRBD1 | NA | CASSVNRGATEAFF | TGCGCCAGCAGCGTTAACAGGGGTGCGACTGAAGCTTTCTTT
TRBJ1-5 | TRBV27 | 14 | NA | NA | CASSWSGTEWPQHF | TGTGCCAGCAGTTGGTCCGGGACCGAGTGGCCCCAGCATTTT
TRBJ2-5 | TRBV7-2 | 16 | NA | NA | CASIGIGTSYQETQYF | TGTGCCAGCATTGGAATTGGGACATCGTACCAAGAGACCCAGTACTTC
TRBJ2-5 | TRBV6-6 | 15 | TRBD2 | NA | CASSYSRTSRETQYF | TGTGCCAGCAGTTACTCGAGGACTAGCAGAGAGACCCAGTACTTC
TRBJ2-1 | TRBV7-9 | 17 | TRBD2 | few | CASSARGGLADYNEQFF | TGTGCCAGCAGCGCTAGGGGGGGACTAGCGGATTACAATGAGCAGTTCTTC
TRBJ2-3 | TRBV28 | 14 | NA | NA | CASSLHGSTDTQYF | TGTGCCAGCAGTTTGCACGGAAGCACAGATACGCAGTATTTT
TRBJ1-2 | TRBV2 | 12 | NA | NA | CASTSQEYGYTF | TGTGCCAGCACCTCGCAGGAGTATGGCTACACCTTC
TRBJ2-7 | TRBV6-5 | 15 | TRBD2 | NA | CASSYMQAGNYEQYF | TGTGCCAGCAGTTACATGCAAGCGGGAAACTACGAGCAGTACTTC
TRBJ2-1 | TRBV5-6 | 15 | TRBD1 | NA | CASSIGEQGLGEQFF | TGTGCCAGCAGCATTGGGGAACAGGGGCTCGGTGAGCAGTTCTTC
TRBJ2-1 | TRBV7-8 | 16 | NA | NA | CASSLAASSSYNEQFF | TGTGCCAGCAGCTTAGCGGCTAGCAGCTCCTACAATGAGCAGTTCTTC
TRBJ1-1 | TRBV6-1 | 15 | NA | NA | CASSEAPGMNTEAFF | TGTGCCAGCAGTGAAGCGCCCGGAATGAACACTGAAGCTTTCTTT
TRBJ1-3 | TRBV7-2 | 17 | TRBD1 | NA | CASSLILPRGLGNTIYF | TGTGCCAGCAGCTTAATTTTGCCCAGGGGGCTTGGAAACACCATATATTTT
TRBJ1-4 | TRBV7-2 | 14 | NA | NA | CASSLTGGNEKLFF | TGTGCCAGCAGCCTTACGGGTGGCAATGAAAAACTGTTTTTT
TRBJ2-1 | TRBV7-9 | 16 | NA | NA | CASSPPPSASYNEQFF | TGTGCCAGCAGCCCCCCCCCTAGCGCTTCCTACAATGAGCAGTTCTTC
TRBJ1-2 | TRBV19 | 15 | NA | NA | CASRLAGDPGYGYTF | TGTGCCAGTAGGCTCGCCGGGGATCCCGGCTATGGCTACACCTTC
TRBJ1-2 | TRBV10-3 | 17 | TRBD1 | once | CAISASKGQGEGYGYTF | TGTGCCATCAGTGCATCTAAAGGACAGGGAGAGGGCTATGGCTACACCTTC
TRBJ2-7 | TRBV7-9 | 18 | TRBD2 | NA | CASGFHTSGTSEPYEQYF | TGTGCCAGCGGGTTTCACACCTCCGGGACTAGCGAGCCCTACGAGCAGTACTTC
TRBJ2-1 | TRBV7-9 | 15 | TRBD2 | NA | CAGSPGSGSTNEQFF | TGTGCCGGCAGCCCCGGAAGCGGGAGTACAAATGAGCAGTTCTTC
TRBJ2-1 | TRBV7-8 | 16 | NA | NA | CASSLGALSSYNEQFF | TGTGCCAGCAGCTTAGGAGCGTTGAGCTCCTACAATGAGCAGTTCTTC
TRBJ1-3 | TRBV10-2 | 15 | NA | NA | CASKGGGYSGNTIYF | TGCGCCAGCAAGGGTGGAGGGTACTCTGGAAACACCATATATTTT
TRBJ1-1 | TRBV18 | 18 | NA | NA | CASSPLLIRTEMNTEAFF | TGTGCCAGCTCACCACTACTGATCCGGACAGAGATGAACACTGAAGCTTTCTTT
TRBJ2-1 | TRBV24-1 | 14 | NA | NA | CATSRSGPYNEQFF | TGTGCCACCAGTCGGTCAGGCCCCTACAATGAGCAGTTCTTC
TRBJ1-1 | TRBV5-4 | 14 | NA | NA | CASSDGTANTEAFF | TGTGCCAGCAGCGACGGGACGGCGAACACTGAAGCTTTCTTT
TRBJ2-3 | TRBV7-9 | 15 | NA | NA | CASSLLGEWTDTQYF | TGTGCCAGCAGCTTATTGGGGGAGTGGACAGATACGCAGTATTTT
TRBJ1-6 | TRBV2 | 14 | NA | NA | CASSEERGGSPLHF | TGTGCCAGCAGTGAGGAGAGGGGCGGTTCACCCCTCCACTTT
TRBJ2-7 | TRBV10-3 | 15 | NA | once | CAISESNGGLYEQYF | TGTGCCATCAGTGAGTCGAATGGGGGGCTCTACGAGCAGTACTTC
TRBJ1-1 | TRBV11-3 | 13 | NA | NA | CASSFWGGTEAFF | TGTGCCAGCAGCTTTTGGGGAGGCACTGAAGCTTTCTTT
TRBJ2-5 | TRBV18 | 13 | NA | NA | CASSPNLQETQYF | TGTGCCAGCTCACCCAACCTACAAGAGACCCAGTACTTC
TRBJ2-3 | TRBV29-1 | 13 | TRBD2 | NA | CSVDLTSTRTQYF | TGCAGCGTTGACTTGACTAGCACAAGGACGCAGTATTTT
TRBJ2-7 | TRBV7-9 | 13 | NA | once | CASSSPSGHEQYF | TGTGCCAGCAGCTCCCCTTCGGGGCACGAGCAGTACTTC